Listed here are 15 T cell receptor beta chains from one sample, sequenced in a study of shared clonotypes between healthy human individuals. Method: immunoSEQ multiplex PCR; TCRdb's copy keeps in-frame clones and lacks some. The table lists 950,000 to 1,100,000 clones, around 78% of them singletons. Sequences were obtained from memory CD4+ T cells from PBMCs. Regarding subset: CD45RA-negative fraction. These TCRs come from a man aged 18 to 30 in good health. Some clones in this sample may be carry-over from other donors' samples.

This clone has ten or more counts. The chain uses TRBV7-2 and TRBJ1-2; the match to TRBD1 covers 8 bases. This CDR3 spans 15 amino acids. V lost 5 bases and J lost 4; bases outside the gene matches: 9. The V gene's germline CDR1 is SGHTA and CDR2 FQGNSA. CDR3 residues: CASSPPTDRGYGYTF. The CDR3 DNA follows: TGTGCCAGCAGCCCGCCTACCGACAGGGGCTATGGCTACACCTTC.

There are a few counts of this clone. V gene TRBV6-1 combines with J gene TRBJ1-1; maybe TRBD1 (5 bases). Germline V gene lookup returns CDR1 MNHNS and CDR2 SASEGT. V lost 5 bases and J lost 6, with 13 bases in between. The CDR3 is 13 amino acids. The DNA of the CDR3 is TGTGCCAGCAGTAAGGGACTTGGCGCTGAAGCTTTCTTT. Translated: CASSKGLGAEAFF.

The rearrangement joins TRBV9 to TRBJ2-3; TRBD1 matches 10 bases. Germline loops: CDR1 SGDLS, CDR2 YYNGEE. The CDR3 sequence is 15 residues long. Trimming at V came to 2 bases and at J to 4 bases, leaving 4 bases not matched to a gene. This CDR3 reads CASSVIGQGADTQYF. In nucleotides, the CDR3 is TGTGCCAGCAGCGTTATAGGACAGGGGGCAGATACGCAGTATTTT.

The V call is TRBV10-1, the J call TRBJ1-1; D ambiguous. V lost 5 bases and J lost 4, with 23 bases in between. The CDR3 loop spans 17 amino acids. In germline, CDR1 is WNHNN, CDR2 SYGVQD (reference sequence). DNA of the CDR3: TGCGCCAGCAGTCCCCGGGTGGGTTCGGGGTTCGGCACTGAAGCTTTCTTT. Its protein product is CASSPRVGSGFGTEAFF.

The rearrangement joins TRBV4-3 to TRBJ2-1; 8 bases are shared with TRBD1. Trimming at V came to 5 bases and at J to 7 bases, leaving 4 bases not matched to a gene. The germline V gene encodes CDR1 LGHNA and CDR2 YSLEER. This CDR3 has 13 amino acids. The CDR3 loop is CASSGRTGNEQFF. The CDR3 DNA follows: TGCGCCAGCAGCGGCCGGACAGGGAATGAGCAGTTCTTC.

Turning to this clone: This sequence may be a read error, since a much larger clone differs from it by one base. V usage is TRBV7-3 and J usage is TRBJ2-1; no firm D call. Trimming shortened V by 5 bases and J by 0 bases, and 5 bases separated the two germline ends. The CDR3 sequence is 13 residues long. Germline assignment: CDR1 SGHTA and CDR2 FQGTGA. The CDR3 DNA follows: TGTGCCAGCAGCCAGAGCTCCTACAATGAGCAGTTCTTC. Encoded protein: CASSQSSYNEQFF. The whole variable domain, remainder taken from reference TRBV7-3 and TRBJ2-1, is GAGVSQTPSNKVTEKGKYVELRCDPISGHTALYWYRQSLGQGPEFLIYFQGTGAADDSGLPNDRFFAVRPEGSVSTLKIQRTERGDSAVYLCASSQSSYNEQFFGPGTRLTVL.

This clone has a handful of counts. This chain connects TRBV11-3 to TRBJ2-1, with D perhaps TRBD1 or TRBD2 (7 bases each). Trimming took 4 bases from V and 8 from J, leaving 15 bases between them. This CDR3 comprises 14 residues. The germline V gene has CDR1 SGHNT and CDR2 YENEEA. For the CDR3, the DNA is TGTGCCAGCAGCTCGTCAGGGGGGGAACATGAGCAGTTCTTC. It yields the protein CASSSSGGEHEQFF.

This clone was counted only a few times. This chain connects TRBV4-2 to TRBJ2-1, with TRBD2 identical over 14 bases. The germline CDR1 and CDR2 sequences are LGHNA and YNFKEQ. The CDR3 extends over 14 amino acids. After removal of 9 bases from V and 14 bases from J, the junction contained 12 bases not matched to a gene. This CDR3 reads CASSRGTSGSRKFF. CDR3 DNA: TGTGCCAGTTCCCGCGGGACTAGCGGGAGTCGTAAGTTCTTC.

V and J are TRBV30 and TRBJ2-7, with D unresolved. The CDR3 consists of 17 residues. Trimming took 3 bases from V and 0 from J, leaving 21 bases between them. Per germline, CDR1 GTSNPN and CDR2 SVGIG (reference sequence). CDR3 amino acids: CAWRPRRSRSFSYEQYF. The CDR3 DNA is TGTGCCTGGAGGCCGCGAAGATCCCGGAGTTTCTCCTACGAGCAGTACTTC.

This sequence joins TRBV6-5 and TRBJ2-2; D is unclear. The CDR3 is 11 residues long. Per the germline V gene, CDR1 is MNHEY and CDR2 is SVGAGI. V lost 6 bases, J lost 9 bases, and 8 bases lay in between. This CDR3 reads CASRGGWELFF. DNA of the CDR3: TGTGCCAGCAGGGGTGGATGGGAGCTGTTTTTT.

CDR3 bases: TGTGCCAGCAGCTTATCGTTTCTCTCTGGAAACACCATATATTTT. This encodes CASSLSFLSGNTIYF. The V call is TRBV7-2, the J call TRBJ1-3; D not certain. The V end was cut by 2 bases, the J end by 0 bases, with 8 bases between. The CDR3 is 15 residues long. Germline V gene lookup returns CDR1 SGHTA and CDR2 FQGNSA.

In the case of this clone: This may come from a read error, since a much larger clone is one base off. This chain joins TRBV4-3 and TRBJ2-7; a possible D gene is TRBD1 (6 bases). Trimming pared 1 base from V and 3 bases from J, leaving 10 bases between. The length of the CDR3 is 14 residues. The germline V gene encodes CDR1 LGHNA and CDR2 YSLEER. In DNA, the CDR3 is TGCGCCAGCAGCCAAGGAGGGGACAACTACGAGCAGTACTTC. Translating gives CASSQGGDNYEQYF.

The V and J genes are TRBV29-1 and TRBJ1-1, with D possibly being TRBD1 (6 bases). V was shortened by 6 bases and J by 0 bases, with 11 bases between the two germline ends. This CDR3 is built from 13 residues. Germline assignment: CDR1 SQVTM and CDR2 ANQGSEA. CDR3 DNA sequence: TGCAGCGTGGCGACAGGAATGAACACTGAAGCTTTCTTT. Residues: CSVATGMNTEAFF.

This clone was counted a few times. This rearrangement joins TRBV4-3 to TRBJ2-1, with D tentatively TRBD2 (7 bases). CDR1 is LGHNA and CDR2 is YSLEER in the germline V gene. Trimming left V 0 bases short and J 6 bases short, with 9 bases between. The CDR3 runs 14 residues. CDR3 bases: TGCGCCAGCAGCCAAGAGGGGGGGCCCAATGAGCAGTTCTTC. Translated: CASSQEGGPNEQFF.

CDR3: CASSRGGGQETQYF. CDR3 coding DNA: TGTGCCAGCAGTCGAGGGGGAGGGCAAGAGACCCAGTACTTC. The rearrangement links TRBV27 to TRBJ2-5; weak D call: TRBD2 (7 bases). V lost 5 bases to trimming and J lost 2 bases, with 12 bases between them. The CDR3 has 14 amino acids. Germline V gives CDR1 MNHEY, CDR2 SMNVEV (reference sequence).